These T cell receptor beta chains were read from a single sample in a study of shared clonotypes between healthy human individuals. Generated by immunoSEQ multiplex PCR, the TCRdb table keeps only in-frame clones and is missing some. Among 2 million to 3 million clones listed, 80% to 95% were seen once. The sample taken for sequencing was naive CD4+ T cells from PBMCs. The receptor set was obtained from a man between 18 and 29 years old in good health. Some clones in this sample may be carry-over from other donors' samples. CDR3s include the opening cysteine and the closing phenylalanine or tryptophan. A D gene is named only where the DNA matches it firmly. The size field is filled for only some rows; it gives once, few, many or a size class.

TRBJ2-7 | NA | NA | TRBV6-1 | TGTGCCAGCACCAGGGGGGTCTCCTACGAGCAGTACTTC | CASTRGVSYEQYF
TRBJ1-2 | NA | NA | TRBV6-1 | TGTGCCAGCAGTGTGAGTGGGGACCCTAACACCTTC | CASSVSGDPNTF
TRBJ2-3 | NA | NA | TRBV11-3 | TGTGCCAGCAGCTTAGACCCCCCGGGGGCAGGGACCACAGATACGCAGTATTTT | CASSLDPPGAGTTDTQYF
TRBJ2-5 | NA | NA | TRBV14 | TGTGCCAGCAGCCAAGTTAGCGGCCAAGAGACCCAGTACTTC | CASSQVSGQETQYF
TRBJ2-2 | NA | NA | TRBV6-5 | TGTGCCAGCAGTTACTCGAGGGTTCGGTCCGGGGAGCTGTTTTTT | CASSYSRVRSGELFF
TRBJ2-7 | TRBD1 | once | TRBV6-1 | TGTGCCAGCAGCCCCGGACAGGGGACTCCCTACGAGCAGTACTTC | CASSPGQGTPYEQYF
TRBJ2-2 | TRBD2 | NA | TRBV5-4 | TGTGCCAGCAGCCCCGGCGGGAGGGCCAACGGGGAGCTGTTTTTT | CASSPGGRANGELFF
TRBJ2-3 | TRBD2 | NA | TRBV28 | TGTGCCAGCAGTGGGCCGGGACTAGCGGGAGTCACAGATACGCAGTATTTT | CASSGPGLAGVTDTQYF
TRBJ1-2 | NA | NA | TRBV5-8 | TGTGCCAGCAGCCTGCCGGGACACGACTATGGCTACACCTTC | CASSLPGHDYGYTF
TRBJ1-1 | NA | NA | TRBV19 | TGTGCCAGTAATCAGGGCCCCAGGGCTGAAGCTTTCTTT | CASNQGPRAEAFF
TRBJ2-3 | TRBD2 | once | TRBV5-1 | TGCGCCAGCAGCTGGTTGCAGCGGGAGGGTGATACGCAGTATTTT | CASSWLQREGDTQYF
TRBJ1-6 | NA | NA | TRBV27 | TGTGCCAGCAGTTTATCAGGGGATAATTCACCCCTCCACTTT | CASSLSGDNSPLHF
TRBJ1-4 | TRBD1 | NA | TRBV5-1 | TGCGCCAGCGCCGGGACAGGGGCAGAAAAACTGTTTTTT | CASAGTGAEKLFF
TRBJ2-1 | NA | NA | TRBV5-6 | TGTGCCAGCAGCTTAAGCAATGAGCAGTTCTTC | CASSLSNEQFF
TRBJ2-1 | TRBD2 | once | TRBV28 | TGTGCCAGCAGTTTATGGACTAGCGGGAGGATTATCCATGAGCAGTTCTTC | CASSLWTSGRIIHEQFF
TRBJ1-4 | NA | NA | TRBV5-5 | TGTGCCAGCAGCTTCAGCCCTACTAATGAAAAACTGTTTTTT | CASSFSPTNEKLFF
TRBJ1-5 | TRBD1 | NA | TRBV28 | TGTGCCAGCAGTGCGCAGGGGGCCCAGCATTTT | CASSAQGAQHF
TRBJ1-5 | NA | NA | TRBV19 | TGTGCCAGTAGTATAGGGGGAATTCAGCCCCAGCATTTT | CASSIGGIQPQHF
TRBJ1-3 | TRBD1 | NA | TRBV7-9 | TGTGCCAGCAGTCGTCTCCGGGACAGGGTCTCTGGAAACACCATATATTTT | CASSRLRDRVSGNTIYF
TRBJ2-7 | TRBD1 | NA | TRBV11-2 | TGTGCCAGCAGCTTAGATGGCGCAGGGGGTCCCTACGAGCAGTACTTC | CASSLDGAGGPYEQYF
TRBJ2-2 | NA | NA | TRBV12-5 | TGTGCTAGTGGTTTGGGAAGGACGACAGCGAACACCGGGGAGCTGTTTTTT | CASGLGRTTANTGELFF
TRBJ2-1 | TRBD2 | NA | TRBV7-8 | TGTGCCAGCAGCTTACTAGCGGGAGGGCTTGTAGGGGAGCAGTTCTTC | CASSLLAGGLVGEQFF
TRBJ2-1 | TRBD2 | NA | TRBV10-3 | TGTGCCATCAGTGGTGCGGGCGGGGGATCATTCAATGAGCAGTTCTTC | CAISGAGGGSFNEQFF